A selection of T cell receptor beta chains follows, all from one sample in a study of pediatric ulcerative colitis. Produced via immunoSEQ multiplex PCR; TCRdb's table is partial and in-frame only. The sample holds about 34,000 clones, 65% to 80% seen once. The sample was gut tissue. All receptors derive from a boy younger than 18 with severe ulcerative colitis. CDR3s leave out the opening cysteine and the closing phenylalanine or tryptophan. Fields, in order: V gene, J gene, D gene, CDR3 protein. The D gene is left open where the match is weak.

v_gene: TRBV21-1
j_gene: TRBJ1-2
d_gene: -
CDR3aa: ASSKLRGTLYGYT

v_gene: TRBV19
j_gene: TRBJ2-1
d_gene: TRBD1
CDR3aa: ASSKRTGGGNEQF

v_gene: TRBV5-1
j_gene: TRBJ1-4
d_gene: -
CDR3aa: ASSSGARGQGEKLF

v_gene: TRBV19
j_gene: TRBJ1-5
d_gene: -
CDR3aa: ASRRGALSNQPQH

v_gene: TRBV29-1
j_gene: TRBJ2-3
d_gene: -
CDR3aa: TSQGLGPDTQY

v_gene: TRBV10-3
j_gene: TRBJ2-7
d_gene: -
CDR3aa: AISESGYEQY

v_gene: TRBV5-6
j_gene: TRBJ2-7
d_gene: -
CDR3aa: ASSLVASLSHEQY

v_gene: TRBV28
j_gene: TRBJ1-1
d_gene: -
CDR3aa: ASSLSGLNTEAF

v_gene: TRBV6-5
j_gene: TRBJ1-6
d_gene: -
CDR3aa: ASSSGTLRGPLH

v_gene: TRBV11-1
j_gene: TRBJ1-1
d_gene: -
CDR3aa: ASSFHGEAEAF

v_gene: TRBV6-1
j_gene: TRBJ2-7
d_gene: TRBD1
CDR3aa: ASSERTGPGLYEQY

v_gene: TRBV7-8
j_gene: TRBJ2-7
d_gene: -
CDR3aa: ASSPEKFEQY

v_gene: TRBV6-5
j_gene: TRBJ2-1
d_gene: -
CDR3aa: ASSYSRQGWNEQF

v_gene: TRBV7-9
j_gene: TRBJ2-2
d_gene: -
CDR3aa: ASSTYTGELF

v_gene: TRBV5-1
j_gene: TRBJ1-2
d_gene: -
CDR3aa: ASSLQGGVPDGYT

v_gene: TRBV6-6
j_gene: TRBJ2-3
d_gene: TRBD1
CDR3aa: ASSYPGQGADTQY

v_gene: TRBV6-1
j_gene: TRBJ2-7
d_gene: -
CDR3aa: ASSEAPNPPYEQY

v_gene: TRBV6-6
j_gene: TRBJ2-3
d_gene: TRBD2
CDR3aa: ASSQLAGGPGTQY

v_gene: TRBV6-5
j_gene: TRBJ1-6
d_gene: -
CDR3aa: ASSYLGADPNSPLH

v_gene: TRBV4-2
j_gene: TRBJ1-4
d_gene: -
CDR3aa: ASSQELNEKLF

v_gene: TRBV28
j_gene: TRBJ1-5
d_gene: -
CDR3aa: ASILGGVSNQPQH

v_gene: TRBV5-4
j_gene: TRBJ1-1
d_gene: -
CDR3aa: ASSLFGSPRGAF

v_gene: TRBV19
j_gene: TRBJ2-3
d_gene: -
CDR3aa: ASSTLGGHDTQY

v_gene: TRBV9
j_gene: TRBJ2-1
d_gene: -
CDR3aa: ASARGYNEQF

v_gene: TRBV27
j_gene: TRBJ2-1
d_gene: -
CDR3aa: ASSLGGNYNEQF

v_gene: TRBV20-1
j_gene: TRBJ2-4
d_gene: -
CDR3aa: SGLAKNIQY

v_gene: TRBV9
j_gene: TRBJ2-7
d_gene: TRBD1
CDR3aa: ASSVTTWTGALLPYEQY

v_gene: TRBV25-1
j_gene: TRBJ1-5
d_gene: TRBD1
CDR3aa: ASIPGQRTNQPQH

v_gene: TRBV6-5
j_gene: TRBJ1-6
d_gene: TRBD1
CDR3aa: ASSYGQGGNSPLH